At least ten counts were recorded for the clone carrying this T cell receptor (beta chain). As yet, its antigen is unknown. The time point denotes: technical triplicate 1. This entry is derived from a study of neurological immune-mediated disorders. Study outcomes and limitations: TCR clonal expansion peaked in HTLV-1-associated myelopathy patients and was lowest in multiple sclerosis patients.

The junction had 8 bases not matched to a gene; V was cut back by 6 bases and J by 8 bases. The CDR3 totals 14 residues. CDR1 is MNHEY, CDR2 SVGAGI, per germline. Synthesis of cDNA was accomplished via 5'RACE employing 10-nucleotide random UMIs. TCRdb called the 5' RACE reads again in MiXCR, with one record for every CDR3 protein. Found here are fewer than 50,000 distinct CDR3 sequences, over 8.5% of them singletons; the top ten hold roughly 3.9%. This chain links TRBV6-5 with TRBJ1-1, with TRBD1 matching over 11 bases. Material: PBMCs. The sequence came from a man aged 55 to 70 with HTLV-1-associated myelopathy (HAM/TSP). DNA for the CDR3: TGTGCCAGCAGGAGGGGACAGGGGGTCGCGGAAGCTTTCTTT. Amino acids: CASRRGQGVAEAFF.